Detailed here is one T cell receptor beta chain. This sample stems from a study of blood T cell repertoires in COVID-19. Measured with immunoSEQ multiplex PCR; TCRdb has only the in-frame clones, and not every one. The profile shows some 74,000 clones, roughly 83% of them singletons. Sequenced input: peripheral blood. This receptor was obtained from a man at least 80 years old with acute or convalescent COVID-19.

CDR3 in amino acids: CASSEAPGVSGNTIYF. The DNA for the CDR3 is TGTGCCAGCAGTGAAGCCCCAGGCGTCTCTGGAAACACCATATATTTT. The rearrangement links TRBV6-1 to TRBJ1-3; D is uncertain. The CDR3 sequence is 16 residues long. Germline CDR1 is MNHNS and CDR2 is SASEGT. V was pared by 0 bases and J by 0 bases, with 9 bases between.